This TCR beta chain was sequenced in a study of T cell changes during pregnancy in multiple sclerosis (dated by TCRdb to about 2019). Study-level background: The study looked at changes in the T cell repertoire across pregnancy in women with multiple sclerosis.

The library relied on the immunoSEQ multiplex PCR assay. TCRdb obtained this table from immuneACCESS and retained in-frame rearrangements with V and J assigned. These tables miss some clones; where compared with another copy, unresolved V genes account for less than half of the shortfall, and the remainder is unexplained. Present in this sample are 70,000 to 75,000 clones, just over 90% of which were seen just once. The biggest ten clones account for 2.1% of the sample. On this clone: Its antigen is still unknown. Base-call qualities are not available, and no considerably larger clone is one nucleotide away.

The specimen comprised peripheral blood, sampled in the second trimester of pregnancy. The sequence was obtained from a female donor in good health, enrolled as a control in a pregnancy study.

This receptor has the CDR3 CASSSPQGHEQYF. The nucleotide sequence reads as follows: TGTGCCAGCAGTTCACCACAGGGGCACGAGCAGTACTTC. The chain was built from TRBV28 and TRBJ2-7; TRBD1 matches 7 bases in the middle. The germline V gene provides CDR1 MDHEN and CDR2 SYDVKM. Including cysteine and phenylalanine, the CDR3 has 13 amino acids. Only the CDR3 portion is preserved as DNA: 39 bases, with reading frame beginning at the first base. Trimming takes 4 bases off V and 5 bases off J; junction bases not matched to a gene: 5.